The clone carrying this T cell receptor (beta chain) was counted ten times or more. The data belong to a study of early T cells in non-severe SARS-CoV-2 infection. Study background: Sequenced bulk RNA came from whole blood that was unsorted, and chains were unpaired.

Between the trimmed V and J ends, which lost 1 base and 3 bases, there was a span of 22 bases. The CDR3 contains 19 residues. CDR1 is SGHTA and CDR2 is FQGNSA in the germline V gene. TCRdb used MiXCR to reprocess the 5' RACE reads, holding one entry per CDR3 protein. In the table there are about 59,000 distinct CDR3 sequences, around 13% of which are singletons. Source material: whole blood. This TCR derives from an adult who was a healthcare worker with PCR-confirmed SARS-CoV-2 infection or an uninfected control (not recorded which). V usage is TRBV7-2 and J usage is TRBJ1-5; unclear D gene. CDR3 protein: CASSLGSDKTSPLNQPQHF. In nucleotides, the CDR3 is TGTGCCAGCAGCTTAGGATCCGACAAGACAAGCCCCCTCAATCAGCCCCAGCATTTT.